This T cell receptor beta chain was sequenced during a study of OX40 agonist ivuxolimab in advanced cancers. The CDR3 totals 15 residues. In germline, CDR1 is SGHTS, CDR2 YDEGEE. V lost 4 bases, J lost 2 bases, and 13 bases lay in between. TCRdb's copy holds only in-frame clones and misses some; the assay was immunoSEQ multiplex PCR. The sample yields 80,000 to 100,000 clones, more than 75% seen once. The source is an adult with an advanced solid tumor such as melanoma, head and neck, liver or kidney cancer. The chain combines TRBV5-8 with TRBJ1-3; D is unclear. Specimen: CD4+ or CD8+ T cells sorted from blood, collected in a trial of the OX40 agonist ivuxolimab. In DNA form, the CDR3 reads TGTGCCAGCAGCCCCTGGCCCGTCGCTGGAAACACCATATATTTT. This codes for CASSPWPVAGNTIYF.